The 22 T cell receptor beta chains given below trace back to one sample, sequenced in a study of T cells in women clearing cervical HPV infection. The table came from immunoSEQ multiplex PCR; TCRdb's copy has only in-frame clones and leaves some out. The table lists 20,000 to 25,000 clones. The specimen sequenced was blood buffy coat. Receptor source: a woman between 18 and 69 years old with a cervical HPV16 infection that either progressed to CIN3+ or cleared (not recorded which).

Note on this clone: The read gets to within 3 residues of the CDR3 end, and the germline J gene fills in the rest. The V call is TRBV7-2, the J call TRBJ1-5; 8 bases match TRBD1. Trimming took 1 base from V and 7 from J; bases not matched to a gene: 6. The germline V gene encodes CDR1 SGHTA and CDR2 FQGNSA. This CDR3 is 15 amino acids long. CDR3: CASSLGGQDRQPQHF. CDR3 DNA, as far as it was read: TGTGCCAGCAGCTTAGGGGGACAGGACCGCCAGCCC.

A note on this clone: The read is 3 residues too short to cover the CDR3 end, so that end is filled in from the germline J gene. The J gene is TRBJ2-5, the V gene TRBV7-9; 9 bases align to TRBD1. The CDR3 has 15 amino acids. The germline V gene encodes CDR1 SEHNR and CDR2 FQNEAQ (reference sequence). Trimming took 4 bases from V and 4 from J; bases not matched to a gene: 7. The covered CDR3 bases are TGTGCCAGCAGCTCAGCCGGGACAGGGAGAGAGACC. Encoded protein: CASSSAGTGRET. The full CDR3 sequence reads CASSSAGTGRETQYF.

Concerning this clone: The read falls 3 residues short of the CDR3 end, and the missing part is taken from the germline J gene. This chain connects TRBV5-6 to TRBJ2-7; D perhaps matches TRBD1 (7 bases). CDR3 length: 15 residues. Germline V gene data show CDR1 as SGHDT and CDR2 as YYEEEE. V lost 4 bases and J 4 bases, leaving 18 bases between the germline ends. The sequenced part of the CDR3 DNA is TGTGCCAGCAGCCACGAGGGGGCCGGGGGATACGAG. The encoded protein is CASSHEGAGGYE. The complete CDR3 sequence is CASSHEGAGGYEQYF. The whole variable domain, filled in from reference TRBV5-6 and TRBJ2-7, reads DAGVTQSPTHLIKTRGQQVTLRCSPKSGHDTVSWYQQALGQGPQFIFQYYEEEERQRGNFPDRFSGHQFPNYSSELNVNALLLGDSALYLCASSHEGAGGYEQYFGPGTRLTVT.

On this clone: Read data end 3 residues before the CDR3 end; the end is taken from the germline J gene. The chain uses TRBV20-1 and TRBJ2-1, with 10 bases lining up with TRBD2. V lost 2 bases and J lost 6; bases outside the gene matches: 7. CDR3 size: 15 residues. CDR1 DFQATT and CDR2 SNEGSKA come from the germline V gene (reference sequence). CDR3 in amino acids: CSARRAGGHSNEQFF. The sequenced CDR3 bases are TGCAGTGCTAGACGAGCGGGGGGGCATAGCAATGAG.

This clone registers medium-sized by frequency. From the germline J gene comes the end of the CDR3, since the read stops 3 residues before it. The chain joins TRBV6-2 or TRBV6-3 to TRBJ2-5; TRBD2 aligns across 10 bases. From germline, CDR1 is MNHEY and CDR2 SVGEGT. The CDR3 runs 15 residues. Trimming at V came to 7 bases and at J to 1 base, leaving 6 bases not matched to a gene. The CDR3 reads CASNVLAGVQETQYF. CDR3 DNA, as far as it was read: TGTGCCAGCAATGTCCTAGCGGGGGTCCAAGAGACC.

Turning to this clone: The read terminates 3 residues before the CDR3 end, so the remaining end is supplied by the germline J gene. This chain uses TRBV6-2 or TRBV6-3 with TRBJ2-7, with D possibly TRBD2 on 6 matching bases. Trimming pared 5 bases from V and 1 base from J, leaving 15 bases between. The CDR3 sequence is 15 residues long. The germline V gene has CDR1 MNHEY and CDR2 SVGEGT. CDR3 loop: CASSNGGLLSYEQYF. Partial CDR3 DNA: TGTGCCAGCAGTAACGGAGGGCTACTTTCCTACGAG.

A remark on this clone: Coverage ceases 3 residues before the CDR3 finishes, and the germline J gene fills in the end. This chain uses TRBV29-1 with TRBJ1-1; tentative D call: TRBD1 (5 bases). The germline V gene encodes CDR1 SQVTM and CDR2 ANQGSEA. The CDR3 is made up of 14 amino acids. The V end was cut by 4 bases, the J end by 0 bases, with 12 bases between. The CDR3 DNA, read in part, is TGCAGCGTTGTCAGGGAACCTATGAACACTGAA. Protein product: CSVVREPMNTE. The complete CDR3 reads CSVVREPMNTEAFF.

On this clone itself: The DNA ends 3 residues before the CDR3 does, and the rest of the CDR3 is filled in from the germline J gene. The chain has TRBV30 and TRBJ2-3, with D perhaps TRBD1 (6 bases). The CDR3 loop spans 16 amino acids. The germline gives CDR1 GTSNPN, CDR2 SVGIG (reference sequence). CDR3 DNA (partial): TGTGCCTGGAGTGTGCCTATCGGGTGGACAGAAGAGACG. Translating it yields CAWSVPIGWTEET. The whole CDR3 reads CAWSVPIGWTEETQYF.

About this clone itself: The CDR3 end lies 3 residues beyond the end of the read and is filled in from the germline J gene. The chain carries TRBV19 and TRBJ2-4, with 7 bases that match TRBD1. This CDR3 region has 13 residues. Germline V gene lookup returns CDR1 LNHDA and CDR2 SQIVND (reference sequence). The sequenced part of the CDR3 DNA is TGTGCCAGCGGTAACAGGGGTAGCTATGGT. Translation gives CASGNRGSYG. The whole CDR3 sequence is CASGNRGSYGQYF.

Note on this clone: Read coverage stops 3 residues before the CDR3 terminus; the germline J gene supplies the remainder. The chain carries TRBV14 and TRBJ2-7, with D perhaps TRBD1 (6 bases). CDR1 is SGHDN and CDR2 is FVKESK in the germline V gene. The ends were cut back, 2 bases at V and 5 bases at J, with 16 bases in the middle. The CDR3 totals 15 residues. Here the CDR3 reads CASSQRNTGFHEQYF. The covered CDR3 bases are TGTGCCAGCAGCCAAAGGAATACAGGGTTCCACGAG.

A word on this clone: The read ends 3 residues before the CDR3 terminus; that terminus is restored from the germline J gene. The rearrangement links TRBV7-9 to TRBJ1-2; unclear D gene. The CDR3 sequence is 15 residues long. CDR1 SEHNR and CDR2 FQNEAQ come from the germline V gene (reference sequence). The DNA read from the CDR3 is TGTGCCAGCAGCTTAGTAGTCGAGCTGATTGAAACC. This sequence encodes CASSLVVELIET. The entire CDR3 sequence reads CASSLVVELIETYTF.

For this clone: The CDR3 is cut off 3 residues early in the read; its end comes from the germline J gene. The V gene is TRBV18, the J gene TRBJ2-4; D is perhaps TRBD1 or TRBD2 (5 bases each). Germline CDR1 and CDR2: KGHSH and LQKENI. This CDR3 has 12 amino acids. CDR3 residues: CASSGPERGQYF. The DNA read from the CDR3 is TGTGCCAGCTCAGGACCGGAGAGGGGT.

In regard to this clone: The read halts 3 residues ahead of the CDR3 end, with the missing end drawn from the germline J gene. The rearrangement uses TRBV20-1 and TRBJ2-5; D is uncertain. Trimming shortened V by 2 bases and J by 3 bases, and 10 bases separated the two germline ends. Germline CDR1 DFQATT, CDR2 SNEGSKA (reference sequence). CDR3 length equals 13 residues. The DNA read from the CDR3 is TGCAGTGCTAGAAGGGCTGGAGAAGAGACC. This sequence encodes CSARRAGEET. In full, the CDR3 is CSARRAGEETQYF.

Points on this clone: Read sequence stops 3 residues before the CDR3 end, and the germline J gene provides the missing end. The rearrangement links TRBV18 to TRBJ2-7, with 8 bases lining up with TRBD1. The CDR3 spans 14 residues. The junction had 9 bases not matched to a gene; V was cut back by 5 bases and J by 6 bases. Germline loops: CDR1 KGHSH, CDR2 LQKENI. CDR3 amino acids: CASSGQGSLSEQYF. CDR3 bases read: TGTGCCAGCTCAGGACAGGGTAGCCTCAGCGAG.

With regard to this clone: Coverage ceases 3 residues before the CDR3 finishes, and the germline J gene fills in the end. The rearrangement joins TRBV20-1 to TRBJ2-3, with TRBD2 matching over 14 bases. Germline V gene sequence: CDR1 DFQATT, CDR2 SNEGSKA (reference sequence). There are 15 residues in the CDR3. V lost 3 bases and J lost 3; bases outside the gene matches: 2. The sequenced CDR3 bases are TGCAGTGCTAGGGGACTAGCGGGAGTAACAGATACG. It encodes CSARGLAGVTDT. The entire CDR3 reads CSARGLAGVTDTQYF.

In the case of this clone: Read sequence stops 3 residues before the CDR3 end, and the germline J gene provides the missing end. This sequence joins TRBV18 and TRBJ2-2; D perhaps matches TRBD2 (5 bases). V lost 3 bases and J lost 3, with 17 bases in between. Germline CDR1 is KGHSH and CDR2 is LQKENI. This CDR3 spans 17 amino acids. The sequenced part of the CDR3 DNA is TGTGCCAGCTCACCCTGGAGTCGGGGAAAGGACACCGGGGAG. Translation: CASSPWSRGKDTGE. The CDR3 reads in full as CASSPWSRGKDTGELFF.

To note about this clone: Read sequence stops 3 residues before the CDR3 end, and the germline J gene provides the missing end. The chain recombines TRBV7-6 with TRBJ2-2; no firm D call. This CDR3 has 13 amino acids. In germline, CDR1 is SGHVS, CDR2 FNYEAQ. V lost 4 bases and J 0 bases, leaving 3 bases between the germline ends. The CDR3 region is CASSSTNTGELFF. The part of the CDR3 DNA that was read is TGTGCCAGCAGCTCAACGAACACCGGGGAG.

Of note for this clone: Read data end 3 residues before the CDR3 end; the end is taken from the germline J gene. The rearrangement links TRBV30 to TRBJ2-2, with D maybe TRBD1 (5 bases). This CDR3 is 16 amino acids long. Germline CDR1 reads GTSNPN; CDR2 reads SVGIG (reference sequence). CDR3 amino acids: CAWSSGSGKGANVLFF. The part of the CDR3 DNA that was read is TGTGCCTGGAGTTCCGGGTCAGGGAAAGGGGCCAACGTG.

With respect to this clone: From the germline J gene comes the end of the CDR3, since the read stops 3 residues before it. The chain uses TRBV7-2 and TRBJ2-3; D uncertain. V was clipped by 2 bases and J by 3 bases, with 12 bases between them. The CDR3 sequence is 15 residues long. Germline CDR1 SGHTA, CDR2 FQGNSA. CDR3: CASSLTKSQTDTQYF. The CDR3 DNA, read in part, is TGTGCCAGCAGCTTAACTAAAAGTCAGACAGATACG.

As concerns this clone: The read is 3 residues too short to cover the CDR3 end, so that end is filled in from the germline J gene. The chain is built from TRBV2 and TRBJ1-6, with D tentatively TRBD1 (6 bases). The CDR3 is 14 residues long. V was trimmed by 6 bases and J by 7 bases, leaving 13 bases between them. The germline CDR1 and CDR2 sequences are SNHLY and FYNNEI. CDR3 sequence reads: CASRNRERNSPLHF. CDR3 DNA, as far as it was read: TGTGCCAGCAGGAACAGGGAGAGGAATTCACCC.

Regarding this clone: The read ends 3 residues early relative to the CDR3; the germline J gene fills the gap. This rearrangement joins TRBV4-1 to TRBJ2-5; TRBD2 matches 7 bases. J lost 2 bases, V lost 4 bases, and 10 bases had no gene match. The CDR3 covers 16 residues. Germline lookup yields CDR1 MGHRA and CDR2 YSYEKL. Incomplete CDR3 DNA: TGCGCCAGCAGCCCTACTAGCGCCGATAGACAAGAGACC. Translated, it gives CASSPTSADRQET. The full CDR3 is CASSPTSADRQETQYF.

About this clone: The CDR3 extends 3 residues past the end of the read, so its final part is completed from the germline J gene. The chain employs TRBV24-1 and TRBJ2-1; 8 bases line up with TRBD1. CDR1 is KGHDR, CDR2 SFDVKD, per germline. The ends lost 1 base at V and 3 bases at J; junction bases unmatched: 4. This CDR3 is built from 16 residues. The DNA read from the CDR3 is TGTGCCACCAGTGATTTAGACAGGGGAGGCTACAATGAG. Protein: CATSDLDRGGYNE. The full CDR3 sequence reads CATSDLDRGGYNEQFF.